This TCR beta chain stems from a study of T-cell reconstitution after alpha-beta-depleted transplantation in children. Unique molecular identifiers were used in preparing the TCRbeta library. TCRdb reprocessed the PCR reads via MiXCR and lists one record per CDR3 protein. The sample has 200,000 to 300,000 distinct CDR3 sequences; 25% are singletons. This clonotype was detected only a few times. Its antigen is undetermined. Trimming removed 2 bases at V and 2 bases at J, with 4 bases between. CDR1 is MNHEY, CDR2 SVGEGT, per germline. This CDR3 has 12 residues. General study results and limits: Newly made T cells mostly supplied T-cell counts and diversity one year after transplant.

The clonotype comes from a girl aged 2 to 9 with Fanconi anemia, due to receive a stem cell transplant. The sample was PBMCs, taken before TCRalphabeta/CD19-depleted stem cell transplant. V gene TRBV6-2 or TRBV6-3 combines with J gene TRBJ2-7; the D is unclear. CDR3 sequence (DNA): TGTGCCAGCAGTTACAGTCCCTACGAGCAGTACTTC. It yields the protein CASSYSPYEQYF.